This T cell receptor beta chain appears in the sequencing data of a study of regulatory T cells in long-lasting Graves disease. Whole-study results and caveats: Blood alone, not thyroid tissue, was studied. Among persistent patients, a larger number of public clonotypes were shared (approximately 3,000) than among newly diagnosed patients (about 950). Favored usage of TRBV28, TRBJ1-2 and TRBJ2-5 was recorded in persistent disease. The TCR repertoire of persistent Graves' patients was less diverse than that of newly diagnosed ones.

This clonotype was counted many times. Its antigen is as yet unknown. The sample's time point: newly diagnosed GD, antithyroid drugs for less than 3 months. PBMCs were the source of the RNA used for TCR sequencing. The germline gives CDR1 MDHEN, CDR2 SYDVKM. The CDR3 sequence is 15 residues long. The V end lost 6 bases, the J end lost 0 bases, and 14 bases lay between the germline ends. iRepertoire HTBI primers and Arm-PCR of CDR3 regions built TCR beta libraries. TCRdb used MiXCR to reprocess the multiplex PCR reads, holding one entry per CDR3 protein. The table records about 310,000 distinct CDR3 sequences, 18% of them present only once.

The sample was peripheral blood mononuclear cells (PBMCs), taken at new diagnosis, from a patient treated with antithyroid drugs. The J gene is TRBJ1-1, the V gene TRBV28; D is unclear. This TCR came from a female donor with Graves disease. CDR3: CASSGQAEVNTEAFF. The CDR3 bases are TGTGCCAGCAGCGGGCAGGCAGAGGTGAACACTGAAGCTTTCTTT.